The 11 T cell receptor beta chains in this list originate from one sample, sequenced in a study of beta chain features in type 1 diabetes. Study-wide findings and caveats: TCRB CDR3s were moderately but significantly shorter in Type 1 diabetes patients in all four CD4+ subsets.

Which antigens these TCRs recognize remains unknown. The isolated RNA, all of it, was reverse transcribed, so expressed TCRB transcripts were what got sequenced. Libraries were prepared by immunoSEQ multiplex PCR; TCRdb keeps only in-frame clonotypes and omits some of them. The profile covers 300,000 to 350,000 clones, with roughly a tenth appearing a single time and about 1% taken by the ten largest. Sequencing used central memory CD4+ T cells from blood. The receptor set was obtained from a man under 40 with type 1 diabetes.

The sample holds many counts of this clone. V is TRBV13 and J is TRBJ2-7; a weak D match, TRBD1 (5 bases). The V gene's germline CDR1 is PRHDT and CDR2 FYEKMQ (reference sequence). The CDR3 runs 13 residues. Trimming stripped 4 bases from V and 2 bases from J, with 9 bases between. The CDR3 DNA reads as TGTGCCAGCAGCTCGACAGTCACCTACGAGCAGTACTTC. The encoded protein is CASSSTVTYEQYF.

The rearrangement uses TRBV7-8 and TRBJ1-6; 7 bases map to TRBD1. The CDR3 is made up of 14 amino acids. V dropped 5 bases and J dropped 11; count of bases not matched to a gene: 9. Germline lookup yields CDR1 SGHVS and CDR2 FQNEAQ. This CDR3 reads CASSPAAGGPPLHF. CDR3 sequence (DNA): TGTGCCAGCAGCCCGGCGGCAGGGGGACCACCCCTCCACTTT.

The CDR3 sequence: CASSQEPLAVGGQFF. DNA for the CDR3: TGTGCCAGCAGCCAGGAACCCCTGGCGGTCGGGGGGCAGTTCTTC. This chain joins TRBV4-2 and TRBJ2-1; a weak D match, TRBD2 (6 bases). V lost 3 bases and J 12 bases, leaving 21 bases between the germline ends. Germline loops: CDR1 LGHNA, CDR2 YNFKEQ. This CDR3 is built from 15 residues.

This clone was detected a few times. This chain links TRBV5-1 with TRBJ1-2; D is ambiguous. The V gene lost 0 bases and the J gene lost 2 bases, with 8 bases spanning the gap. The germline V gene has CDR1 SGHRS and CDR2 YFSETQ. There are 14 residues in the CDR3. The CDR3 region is CASSLDGENYGYTF. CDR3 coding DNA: TGCGCCAGCAGCTTGGACGGAGAAAACTATGGCTACACCTTC.

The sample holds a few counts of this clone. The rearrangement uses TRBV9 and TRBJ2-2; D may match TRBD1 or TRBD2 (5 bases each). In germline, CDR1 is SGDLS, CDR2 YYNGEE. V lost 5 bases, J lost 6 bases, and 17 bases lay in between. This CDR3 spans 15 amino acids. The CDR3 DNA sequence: TGTGCCAGCAGAGACGGACACTCCGGGGCCGGGGAGCTGTTTTTT. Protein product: CASRDGHSGAGELFF.

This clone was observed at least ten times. The CDR3 nucleotides read TGTGCCATAGCACGACTAGCGGGGGGCACAGATACGCAGTATTTT. Residues: CAIARLAGGTDTQYF. The gene calls are TRBV10-3 and TRBJ2-3; 12 bases match TRBD2. V trimming: 9 bases; J trimming: 1 base; junction bases outside the gene matches: 5. The CDR3 covers 15 residues. Germline CDR1 ENHRY, CDR2 SYGVKD.

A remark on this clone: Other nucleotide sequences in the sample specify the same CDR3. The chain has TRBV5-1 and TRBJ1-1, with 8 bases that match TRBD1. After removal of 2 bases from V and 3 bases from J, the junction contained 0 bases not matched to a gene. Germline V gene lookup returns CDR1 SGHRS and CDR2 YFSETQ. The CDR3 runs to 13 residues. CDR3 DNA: TGCGCCAGCAGCTTACAGGGGGACACTGAAGCTTTCTTT. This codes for CASSLQGDTEAFF.

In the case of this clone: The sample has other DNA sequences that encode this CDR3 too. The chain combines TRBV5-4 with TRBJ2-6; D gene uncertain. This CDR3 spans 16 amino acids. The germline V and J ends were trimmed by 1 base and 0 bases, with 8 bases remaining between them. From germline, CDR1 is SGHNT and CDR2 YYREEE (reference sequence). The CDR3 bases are TGTGCCAGCAGCTTGAGGCAGGTCTCTGGGGCCAACGTCCTGACTTTC. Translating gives CASSLRQVSGANVLTF.

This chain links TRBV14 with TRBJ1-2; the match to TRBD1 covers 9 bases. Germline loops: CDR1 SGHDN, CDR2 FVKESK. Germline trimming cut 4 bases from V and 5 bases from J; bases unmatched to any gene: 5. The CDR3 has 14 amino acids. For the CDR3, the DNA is TGTGCCAGCAGCCCATGGGACAGGGCTTATGGCTACACCTTC. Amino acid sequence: CASSPWDRAYGYTF.

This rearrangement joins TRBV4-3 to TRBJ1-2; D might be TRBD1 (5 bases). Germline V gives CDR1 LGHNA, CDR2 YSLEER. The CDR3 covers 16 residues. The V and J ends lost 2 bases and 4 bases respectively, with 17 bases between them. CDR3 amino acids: CASSQFVSGASYGYTF. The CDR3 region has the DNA TGCGCCAGCAGCCAATTCGTTTCCGGGGCCTCCTATGGCTACACCTTC.

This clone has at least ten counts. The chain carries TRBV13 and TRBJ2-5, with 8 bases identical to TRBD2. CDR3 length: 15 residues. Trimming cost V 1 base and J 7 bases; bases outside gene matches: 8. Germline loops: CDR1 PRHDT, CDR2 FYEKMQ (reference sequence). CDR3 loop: CASSLEASGSRTQYF. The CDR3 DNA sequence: TGTGCCAGCAGCTTAGAGGCTAGCGGGTCACGGACCCAGTACTTC.